Sequencing of this TCR beta chain was carried out in a study of regulatory T cells in long-lasting Graves disease. Across the study: Patients with new Graves' disease had used antithyroid drugs below 3 months.

CDR1 and CDR2 from the germline V gene are LNHDA and SQIVND (reference sequence). J lost 12 bases, V lost 6 bases, and 11 bases had no gene match. The CDR3 is made up of 14 amino acids. The sample holds a few counts of this clonotype. Specified time point: newly diagnosed GD, antithyroid drugs for less than 3 months. PBMCs were the source of the RNA used for TCR sequencing. CDR3-region Arm-PCR and iRepertoire HTBI primers produced the TCR beta libraries. TCRdb redid the calling of the multiplex PCR reads with MiXCR, one entry per CDR3 protein. The data hold 400,000 to 450,000 distinct CDR3 sequences, with 16% observed a single time. The same specimen was also included in a second study, on T cells in Graves' hyperthyroidism and ophthalmopathy.

This chain uses TRBV19 with TRBJ2-1; 10 nucleotides agree with TRBD1. The clonotype was recovered from a woman aged 30 to 39 with Graves disease. The material sequenced was peripheral blood mononuclear cells (PBMCs), taken at new diagnosis, from a patient treated with antithyroid drugs. In nucleotides, the CDR3 is TGTGCCAGTAGATTCCGACAGGGGGCCGCGGGGCAGTTCTTC. The encoded protein is CASRFRQGAAGQFF. The whole variable domain, remainder taken from reference TRBV19 and TRBJ2-1, is DGGITQSPKYLFRKEGQNVTLSCEQNLNHDAMYWYRQDPGQGLRLIYYSQIVNDFQKGDIAEGYSVSREKKESFPLTVTSAQKNPTAFYLCASRFRQGAAGQFFGPGTRLTVL.